One and the same sample provided the 27 T cell receptor beta chains below, sequenced in a study of blood T cells in healthy people across ages. A J-beta primer mix and a sample-barcoded 5' primer were used in a second PCR of about 6 to 12 cycles. TCRdb redid the calling of the 5' RACE reads with MiXCR, one entry per CDR3 protein. The data hold roughly 1.7 million distinct CDR3 sequences, with almost 35% observed a single time. The sequenced material came from blood. The source is a woman in her 30s in good health.

As DNA, the CDR3 is TGTGCCAGCAGAATCTACAGGGGCAACTGGGGGAGGGGCACTGAAGCTTTCTTT. Amino acids: CASRIYRGNWGRGTEAFF. V usage is TRBV6-1 and J usage is TRBJ1-1; 7 nucleotides agree with TRBD1. Germline CDR1 MNHNS, CDR2 SASEGT. V lost 6 bases to trimming and J lost 4 bases; unmatched junction nucleotides: 20. CDR3 length: 18 residues.

This clonotype has at least ten counts. The chain employs TRBV29-1 and TRBJ2-1, with 10 bases that match TRBD2. After removal of 7 bases from V and 5 bases from J, the junction contained 8 bases not matched to a gene. Germline CDR1 reads SQVTM; CDR2 reads ANQGSEA. There are 14 residues in the CDR3. CDR3 DNA sequence: TGCAGCGGGGCTGGGACTAGCGAGGACAATGAGCAGTTCTTC. It yields the protein CSGAGTSEDNEQFF.

This sequence joins TRBV3-1 and TRBJ1-2; D gene uncertain. CDR1 is LGHDT, CDR2 YNNKEL, per germline (reference sequence). This CDR3 has 16 residues. V was cut by 1 base and J by 5 bases, with 17 bases left in between. The CDR3 DNA sequence: TGTGCCAGCAGCCAAGCCCGGGCCCCTCGGGAATATGGCTACACCTTC. Translating it yields CASSQARAPREYGYTF.

To note about this clonotype: A much larger clone differs by one base, so this may be a read error. The CDR3 loop reads CSAGALASYGYTF. The CDR3 bases are TGCAGCGCTGGCGCCTTGGCATCTTATGGCTACACCTTC. This sequence joins TRBV29-1 and TRBJ1-2; D is ambiguous. This CDR3 comprises 13 residues. In germline, CDR1 is SQVTM, CDR2 ANQGSEA. The V and J ends lost 7 bases and 5 bases respectively, with 17 bases between them.

The gene calls are TRBV18 and TRBJ2-1; 9 bases are shared with TRBD2. Germline V lookup: CDR1 KGHSH, CDR2 LQKENI. V shed 2 bases and J 6 bases; nucleotides not matched to a gene: 8. The CDR3 runs 16 residues. This chain's CDR3 is CASSPGLAGPPNEQFF. The CDR3 region has the DNA TGTGCCAGCTCACCAGGTCTAGCGGGACCGCCCAATGAGCAGTTCTTC.

The chain is built from TRBV10-3 and TRBJ2-1; 7 bases map to TRBD2. CDR3 length: 17 residues. The V segment lost 4 bases and the J segment 6 bases; nucleotides outside the gene matches: 15. CDR1 is ENHRY, CDR2 SYGVKD, per germline. The CDR3 bases are TGTGCCATCAGTGTTGGGGGAGGGAGCGGCGTCCGCAATGAGCAGTTCTTC. Protein product: CAISVGGGSGVRNEQFF.

This clonotype was counted many times. The J gene is TRBJ1-2, the V gene TRBV10-2; the match to TRBD1 covers 9 bases. With V trimmed by 3 bases and J by 5 bases, 7 bases remained unmatched. The CDR3 contains 15 residues. CDR1 and CDR2 (germline): WSHSY, SAAADI. The CDR3 loop is CASSDGRDREYGYTF. The CDR3 DNA is TGCGCCAGCAGTGACGGCCGGGACAGGGAATATGGCTACACCTTC.

The V gene is TRBV28, the J gene TRBJ1-5, with D possibly being TRBD1 (6 bases). CDR1 is MDHEN, CDR2 SYDVKM, per germline. The V end was cut by 5 bases, the J end by 5 bases, with 10 bases between. The CDR3 loop spans 13 amino acids. CDR3 in DNA: TGTGCCAGCAGTCAGTACAGGGATCAGCCCCAGCATTTT. Its translation: CASSQYRDQPQHF.

Only a few counts were recorded for this clonotype. The CDR3 DNA reads TGCGCCAGCAGCCAAGTTGCGGGGGCGGGTAACTATGGCTACACCTTC. As protein: CASSQVAGAGNYGYTF. V gene TRBV4-1 combines with J gene TRBJ1-2; tentative D call: TRBD1 (6 bases). Germline CDR1 MGHRA, CDR2 YSYEKL. This CDR3 region has 16 residues. V was trimmed by 1 base and J by 1 base, leaving 13 bases between them.

J is TRBJ2-3 and V is TRBV24-1, with 8 positions matching TRBD1. V was clipped by 4 bases and J by 3 bases; unmatched bases: 8. Germline CDR1 reads KGHDR; CDR2 reads SFDVKD. The CDR3 length is 16 residues. The CDR3 loop reads CATSEGGTGNTDTQYF. DNA of the CDR3: TGTGCCACCAGTGAGGGCGGGACAGGCAATACAGATACGCAGTATTTT.

This clonotype was detected a few times. V gene TRBV20-1 combines with J gene TRBJ1-4; D is unresolved. Germline values: CDR1 DFQATT, CDR2 SNEGSKA (reference sequence). V was clipped by 0 bases and J by 7 bases, with 12 bases between them. The CDR3 consists of 14 residues. Here the CDR3 DNA reads TGCAGTGCTAGAGAATACAGAAAGGGTGAAAAACTGTTTTTT. Protein product: CSAREYRKGEKLFF.

The gene calls are TRBV27 and TRBJ2-7; no clear D. The CDR3 consists of 14 residues. The germline gives CDR1 MNHEY, CDR2 SMNVEV (reference sequence). Trimming removed 2 bases at V and 2 bases at J, with 10 bases between. The DNA for the CDR3 is TGTGCCAGCAGTTTAGGGCTAGATCCCTACGAGCAGTACTTC. It specifies CASSLGLDPYEQYF.

This sequence joins TRBV28 and TRBJ2-1; either TRBD1 or TRBD2 may supply D (5 bases each). Deletions cut 4 bases from V and 9 bases from J, with 22 bases between. The CDR3 contains 16 residues. Germline V gene sequence: CDR1 MDHEN, CDR2 SYDVKM. CDR3 in amino acids: CASSSTGTRPSGEQFF. As DNA, the CDR3 is TGTGCCAGCAGTTCTACCGGGACGCGCCCTTCGGGTGAGCAGTTCTTC.

The genes are TRBV7-3 and TRBJ1-6, with D hard to call. V dropped 4 bases and J dropped 9 bases, with 10 bases sitting between them. The CDR3 extends over 13 amino acids. CDR1 and CDR2 (germline): SGHTA, FQGTGA. CDR3 region: CASSSGVFSPLHF. CDR3 sequence (DNA): TGTGCCAGCAGCTCCGGGGTTTTTTCACCCCTCCACTTT.

This clonotype turned up a few times. The rearrangement joins TRBV7-9 to TRBJ2-1; D call uncertain. Germline assignment: CDR1 SEHNR and CDR2 FQNEAQ (reference sequence). This CDR3 region has 13 residues. V was trimmed by 1 base and J by 12 bases, leaving 13 bases between them. CDR3 amino acids: CASSLGSGWGQFF. The CDR3 DNA sequence: TGTGCCAGCAGCTTAGGGTCTGGGTGGGGGCAGTTCTTC.

The table lists this clonotype with a few counts. V and J are TRBV20-1 and TRBJ2-7; D is unresolved. V lost 2 bases to trimming and J lost 5 bases, with 7 bases between them. This CDR3 spans 11 amino acids. CDR1 is DFQATT, CDR2 SNEGSKA, per germline (reference sequence). CDR3 region: CSARQVNEQYF. For the CDR3, the DNA is TGCAGTGCTAGACAAGTAAACGAGCAGTACTTC.

This chain connects TRBV28 to TRBJ2-3, with TRBD2 matching over 12 bases. Trimming took 2 bases from V and 4 from J; bases not matched to a gene: 4. The CDR3 totals 16 residues. Germline assignment: CDR1 MDHEN and CDR2 SYDVKM. CDR3: CASSLRGLAGSDTQYF. The CDR3 DNA reads as TGTGCCAGCAGTTTAAGGGGACTAGCGGGCTCAGATACGCAGTATTTT. Full variable domain (rest looked up from reference TRBV28 and TRBJ2-3): DVKVTQSSRYLVKRTGEKVFLECVQDMDHENMFWYRQDPGLGLRLIYFSYDVKMKEKGDIPEGYSVSREKKERFSLILESASTNQTSMYLCASSLRGLAGSDTQYFGPGTRLTVL.

At least ten counts were recorded for this clonotype. The chain combines TRBV20-1 with TRBJ2-1; D is perhaps TRBD1 (5 bases). Germline CDR1 and CDR2: DFQATT and SNEGSKA (reference sequence). Between the trimmed V and J ends, which lost 5 bases and 0 bases, there was a span of 11 bases. The CDR3 spans 14 residues. Written as DNA, the CDR3 is TGCAGTGCTCCTGGGCAGGGCTCCTACAATGAGCAGTTCTTC. Protein sequence: CSAPGQGSYNEQFF.

The chain is built from TRBV20-1 and TRBJ1-2; no definite D call. The CDR3 has 11 residues. Germline lookup yields CDR1 DFQATT and CDR2 SNEGSKA (reference sequence). CDR3 in DNA: TGCCATACGTTCGGGCAGAGTGACTACACCTTC. Protein sequence: CHTFGQSDYTF.

Only a few counts were recorded for this clonotype. The V gene is TRBV19, the J gene TRBJ1-5, with TRBD1 matching over 7 bases. V lost 5 bases to trimming and J lost 0 bases; unmatched junction nucleotides: 4. Germline V CDR1 and CDR2: LNHDA, SQIVND (reference sequence). The CDR3 consists of 15 residues. The CDR3 region has the DNA TGTGCCAGTAGTTGGGACAGAAATAGCAATCAGCCCCAGCATTTT. The encoded protein is CASSWDRNSNQPQHF.

This clonotype was seen a single time. The chain is built from TRBV20-1 and TRBJ2-3, with 8 positions matching TRBD1. Germline trimming cut 5 bases from V and 5 bases from J; bases unmatched to any gene: 6. CDR3 length equals 13 residues. Germline CDR1 DFQATT, CDR2 SNEGSKA (reference sequence). Here the CDR3 DNA reads TGCAGTGCTTGGTACAGGGGGGAAGATACGCAGTATTTT. Encoded protein: CSAWYRGEDTQYF.

This clonotype was recorded a few times. CDR3 coding DNA: TGTGCCAGCAGCTCCCCCCGAGACTTGAGTTACAATGAGCAGTTCTTC. Translation: CASSSPRDLSYNEQFF. The chain carries TRBV7-9 and TRBJ2-1; no reliable D call. The CDR3 consists of 16 residues. Germline V gene data show CDR1 as SEHNR and CDR2 as FQNEAQ (reference sequence). Trimming shortened V by 4 bases and J by 4 bases, and 17 bases separated the two germline ends.

This clonotype was picked up a small number of times. The CDR3 spells CAISKGTHGYEQYF. The CDR3 DNA reads as TGTGCCATCAGTAAGGGGACTCACGGCTACGAGCAGTACTTC. The chain joins TRBV10-3 to TRBJ2-7, with D possibly being TRBD2 (6 bases). The germline CDR1 and CDR2 sequences are ENHRY and SYGVKD. The CDR3 consists of 14 residues. V was clipped by 5 bases and J by 3 bases, with 14 bases between them.

V gene TRBV12-3 or TRBV12-4 combines with J gene TRBJ2-4; possible D gene TRBD1, 5 bases. The J call could be wrong; TRBJ2-7 is a better fit for the DNA end. This CDR3 is built from 13 residues. The CDR3 reads CASSSGSFDEQYF. The CDR3 region has the DNA TGTGCCAGCAGTTCAGGGTCATTCGACGAGCAGTACTTC.

J is TRBJ2-7 and V is TRBV18, with 10 nucleotides matching TRBD2. The CDR3 has 14 amino acids. Germline V gene data show CDR1 as KGHSH and CDR2 as LQKENI. V dropped 3 bases and J dropped 6; count of bases not matched to a gene: 5. The CDR3: CASSPGLAQFEQYF. CDR3 in DNA: TGTGCCAGCTCACCGGGACTAGCGCAGTTCGAGCAGTACTTC. Looking up the rest from reference TRBV18 and TRBJ2-7 gives the full variable domain: NAGVMQNPRHLVRRRGQEARLRCSPMKGHSHVYWYRQLPEEGLKFMVYLQKENIIDESGMPKERFSAEFPKEGPSILRIQQVVRGDSAAYFCASSPGLAQFEQYFGPGTRLTVT.

The chain is built from TRBV18 and TRBJ2-1; no clear D gene. CDR1 KGHSH and CDR2 LQKENI come from the germline V gene. Trimming left V 2 bases short and J 8 bases short, with 7 bases between. This CDR3 is built from 12 residues. DNA for the CDR3: TGTGCCAGCTCACCAACCCGAGATGAGCAGTTCTTC. This codes for CASSPTRDEQFF.

This clonotype was counted only a few times. The CDR3 sequence is CASSEIDRAQETQYF. DNA of the CDR3: TGTGCCAGCAGTGAAATCGACAGAGCGCAAGAGACCCAGTACTTC. The rearrangement links TRBV25-1 to TRBJ2-5; perhaps TRBD1 as D (5 bases). The germline V gene has CDR1 MGHDK and CDR2 SYGVNS. This CDR3 contains 15 residues. The V end was cut by 2 bases, the J end by 2 bases, with 12 bases between.